A selection of T cell receptor beta chains follows, all from one sample in a study of blood T cell repertoires in COVID-19. Measured with immunoSEQ multiplex PCR; TCRdb has only the in-frame clones, and not every one. This table holds about 140,000 clones, approximately 90% found once. The sequencing sample was made of peripheral blood. These receptor sequences come from a woman in her forties with acute or convalescent COVID-19. Both conserved end residues are part of each CDR3. A D gene is named only where the DNA matches it firmly. The size field is filled for only some rows; it gives once, few, many or a size class.

15 TRBJ1-5 TRBV5-6 NA NA TGTGCCAGCAGCTTGAGCGGGGCGCGCAATCAGCCCCAGCATTTT CASSLSGARNQPQHF
10 TRBJ2-5 TRBV3-1/TRBV3-2 once NA TGTGCCAGCAGCCGGGACACAGAGTACTTC CASSRDTEYF
13 TRBJ2-2 TRBV3-1/TRBV3-2 NA NA TGTGCCAGCAGCCAAGCTCCCACCGGGGAGCTGTTTTTT CASSQAPTGELFF
17 TRBJ1-6 TRBV7-9 NA TRBD1 TGTGCCAGCAGCTCTAACAGGGGTAGCTCCTATAATTCACCCCTCCACTTT CASSSNRGSSYNSPLHF
15 TRBJ1-4 TRBV11-2 NA NA TGTGCCAGCAGCTTCACGACCGGGTCGCAGGAAAAACTGTTTTTT CASSFTTGSQEKLFF
16 TRBJ2-7 TRBV6-2/TRBV6-3 NA TRBD2 TGTGCCAGCAGTTACTTGGCTAGCGGGAGATCAGGAGAGCAGTACTTC CASSYLASGRSGEQYF
15 TRBJ2-7 TRBV7-9 NA TRBD1 TGTGCCAGCAGCTTACAAGGAGGACAGGGGGCCGGGCAGTACTTC CASSLQGGQGAGQYF
8 TRBJ1-1 TRBV21-1 few NA TGTGCCACCCAACGGGTTTTCTTT CATQRVFF
15 TRBJ2-1 TRBV19 NA NA TGTGCCAGTAGTATAGGGCCCTTCTCCTACAATGAGCAGTTCTTC CASSIGPFSYNEQFF
15 TRBJ2-3 TRBV27 NA TRBD2 TGTGCCAGCAGCCCCTGGGGACTAGGAACAGATACGCAGTATTTT CASSPWGLGTDTQYF
11 TRBJ1-1 TRBV27 few TRBD1 TGTGCCAGCAGTAGCAGGGGGGAAGCTTTCTTT CASSSRGEAFF
15 TRBJ2-7 TRBV27 NA TRBD2 TGTGCCAGCACAAGTAGCGGGGCTCTCTCCTACGAGCAGTACTTC CASTSSGALSYEQYF
15 TRBJ1-5 TRBV7-8 NA NA TGTGCCAGCAGCTCTGCAGGTAATAGCAATCAGCCCCAGCATTTT CASSSAGNSNQPQHF
14 TRBJ1-1 TRBV5-4 NA NA TGTGCCAGCAGCTTGAGAGGCAGAGGCATTGAAGCTTTCTTT CASSLRGRGIEAFF
14 TRBJ2-7 TRBV7-2 NA TRBD1 TGTGCCAGCAGCTGGGACAGTCACTCCTACGAGCAGTACTTC CASSWDSHSYEQYF
17 TRBJ1-6 TRBV18 NA TRBD1 TGTGCCAGCTCACTTTCCAAAGGGACAGGGGGAAGCTCACCCCTCCACTTT CASSLSKGTGGSSPLHF
17 TRBJ2-5 TRBV25-1 NA NA TGTGCCAGCAATGGCTTCCTCGGGACTTCGTACCAAGAGACCCAGTACTTC CASNGFLGTSYQETQYF
14 TRBJ2-5 TRBV18 NA TRBD1 TGTGCCAGCACCTCTACCAGGGGGATGAAGACCCAGTACTTC CASTSTRGMKTQYF
12 TRBJ2-7 TRBV30 few NA TGTGCCTGGAGTTTCAGGGGTATAGAGCAGTACTTC CAWSFRGIEQYF
15 TRBJ2-1 TRBV2 NA TRBD1 TGTGCCAGCGCCGGACAGGGGGTTCGGGCCAATGAGCAGTTCTTC CASAGQGVRANEQFF